This T cell receptor (beta chain) originates from a study of immune cell composition in non-small cell lung cancer. The V gene lost 6 bases and the J gene lost 9 bases, with 15 bases spanning the gap. Germline V CDR1 and CDR2: LNHDA, SQIVND (reference sequence). The CDR3 is 13 amino acids. Assay: immunoSEQ multiplex PCR; the TCRdb copy retains only in-frame clones and omits some. Of roughly 16,000 clones in the sample, over 65% were seen once. Normal lung was taken at the farthest possible site, at least 3 cm from tumour. These data were also reused for a study on CD4 T cells in lung cancer. From that report: Patients had adenocarcinoma or squamous carcinoma and were aged 60 to 69.

Sample: non-adjacent lung tissue. The chain uses TRBV19 and TRBJ2-1; D is possibly TRBD1 (6 bases). The receptor's source is a human donor with non-small cell lung cancer. This chain's CDR3 is CASRRTAGSEQFF. In DNA form, the CDR3 reads TGTGCCAGTAGGAGGACAGCTGGGAGTGAGCAGTTCTTC.